This entry features one T cell receptor beta chain sequence. Antigen specificity is unknown. V lost 4 bases and J lost 6; bases outside the gene matches: 2. The CDR3 loop spans 13 amino acids. Germline CDR1 is SEHNR and CDR2 is FQNEAQ (reference sequence). Some clones are missing from TCRdb's copy, which holds only in-frame ones; the method was immunoSEQ multiplex PCR. The sample contains 70,000 to 95,000 clones, 75% to 90% of which appear only once. This sample was included in a study of graft-versus-host responses after intestinal transplantation. Study-level background: Each recipient received a multivisceral, liver-intestinal, or isolated intestinal graft.

The sample was unstimulated CD4+ T cells sorted from spleen or lymph node cells, taken before intestinal transplant. The chain has TRBV7-9 and TRBJ1-5, with 8 bases fitting TRBD1. The clonotype comes from a human donor who received an intestinal transplant. CDR3 in amino acids: CASSSDRAQPQHF. The DNA for the CDR3 is TGTGCCAGCAGCTCGGACAGGGCTCAGCCCCAGCATTTT.